Listed below are T cell receptor beta chains from one sample, sequenced in a study of T-cell reconstitution after alpha-beta-depleted transplantation in children. Using its own MiXCR run on the PCR reads, TCRdb lists one record per CDR3 protein. The sample has about 300,000 distinct CDR3 sequences; less than 9.5% are singletons. The material was peripheral blood, obtained 360 days after TCRalphabeta/CD19-depleted stem cell transplant. The receptors stem from a female patient between 2 and 15 years old who had a stem cell transplant for Fanconi anemia, so the T cells may come from the graft donor. CDR3s include the opening cysteine and the closing phenylalanine or tryptophan. D genes are given only for firm matches. Expanded clones are given a class, and other clones once, few, many or no size at all.

D,V,J,size,DNA,CDR3
TRBD1,TRBV12-3/TRBV12-4,TRBJ1-1,many,TGTGCCAGCAGTCGCACAGGGGGTTGGAACACTGAAGCTTTCTTT,CASSRTGGWNTEAFF
TRBD2,TRBV6-2/TRBV6-3,TRBJ2-5,.,TGTGCCAGCAGTTACTCGTTAAGACTAGCGGACGAAGAGACCCAGTACTTC,CASSYSLRLADEETQYF
.,TRBV2,TRBJ2-6,many,TGTGCCAGCATTGCCCCTGGGGCCAACGTCCTGACTTTC,CASIAPGANVLTF
TRBD1,TRBV7-9,TRBJ1-2,few,TGTGCCAGCAGCCAAACGCGGACAGGGGATGGCTACACCTTC,CASSQTRTGDGYTF
.,TRBV20-1,TRBJ2-7,many,TGCAGTGCCGAAAGGGGGGCAGGGGGCTCCTACGAGCAGTACTTC,CSAERGAGGSYEQYF
.,TRBV4-2,TRBJ2-6,few,TGTGCCAGCAGCCCCCGTCCGGGACAAGTGTCCCCGGCCCGGGCTGGGGCCAACGTCCTGACTTTC,CASSPRPGQVSPARAGANVLTF
.,TRBV11-2,TRBJ2-5,many,TGTGCCAGCAGCTTCTGGGGGGAGACCCAGTACTTC,CASSFWGETQYF
TRBD1,TRBV5-1,TRBJ2-2,few,TGCGCCAGCAGCTTGGAGGGGGCTACCGGGGAGCTGTTTTTT,CASSLEGATGELFF
TRBD1,TRBV12-3/TRBV12-4,TRBJ1-5,many,TGTGCCAGCAGTTCGGGCTTGACAGGGAATCAGCCCCAGCATTTT,CASSSGLTGNQPQHF
.,TRBV12-3/TRBV12-4,TRBJ2-1,many,TGTGCCAGCAGCGGCTACTCCTACAATGAGCAGTTCTTC,CASSGYSYNEQFF
TRBD2,TRBV24-1,TRBJ2-1,many,TGTGCCACCGGCAAGACTAGCGGGGCGAACAATGAGCAGTTCTTC,CATGKTSGANNEQFF
TRBD2,TRBV9,TRBJ2-5,.,TGTGCCAGCAGCGTAGGGACTAGCGGGGCGGAGACCCAGTACTTC,CASSVGTSGAETQYF
.,TRBV5-5,TRBJ2-2,many,TGTGCCAGCAGTTCTAAGCATCTGGGGGACACCGGGGAGCTGTTTTTT,CASSSKHLGDTGELFF
.,TRBV6-4,TRBJ1-3,.,TGTGCCAGCAGTGACTCGTTCCGGGACTCCGGGAACACCATATATTTT,CASSDSFRDSGNTIYF
.,TRBV6-5,TRBJ2-7,many,TGTGCCAGCAGTTACTCGTTTGACGGCACCTACGAGCAGTACTTC,CASSYSFDGTYEQYF
.,TRBV11-2,TRBJ2-7,many,TGTGCCAGCAGCTCATACATCTACGAGCAGTACTTC,CASSSYIYEQYF
.,TRBV20-1,TRBJ1-3,few,TGCAGTGCTAGGAGCTCGTGGGGTGGGGGAAACACCATATATTTT,CSARSSWGGGNTIYF
.,TRBV11-2,TRBJ2-3,.,TGTGCCAGCAGCAGATTATCCGGGGGTGGAGATACGCAGTATTTT,CASSRLSGGGDTQYF
TRBD2,TRBV18,TRBJ2-5,few,TGTGCCAGCTCACCTTATGGGACTAACGACTTC,CASSPYGTNDF